One and the same sample provided the 7 T cell receptor beta chains below, sequenced in a study of shared clonotypes between healthy human individuals. Libraries were prepared by immunoSEQ multiplex PCR; TCRdb keeps only in-frame clonotypes and omits some of them. Of 1,100,000 or so clones in the sample, around 82% are singletons; the top ten hold approximately 0.56%. The specimen sequenced was memory CD4+ T cells from PBMCs. Subset reported: CD45RA-negative fraction. The receptors derive from a man aged 18 to 29 in good health. Some clones in this sample may be carry-over from other donors' samples.

Only a few counts were recorded for this clone. The J gene is TRBJ1-1, the V gene TRBV25-1, with D perhaps matching TRBD1 (6 bases). This CDR3 is built from 15 residues. Germline V CDR1 and CDR2: MGHDK, SYGVNS. V was trimmed by 2 bases and J by 5 bases, leaving 15 bases between them. The CDR3 region is CASSEVGGVRTEAFF. In DNA, the CDR3 is TGTGCCAGCAGTGAAGTTGGGGGCGTTCGGACTGAAGCTTTCTTT.

This rearrangement joins TRBV12-5 to TRBJ2-7; 8 nucleotides align to TRBD2. The ends lost 7 bases at V and 5 bases at J; junction bases unmatched: 10. From germline, CDR1 is LGHNT and CDR2 FRNRAP. The CDR3 has 14 residues. CDR3: CASEGAGASHEQYF. CDR3 nucleotides: TGTGCTAGTGAGGGAGCGGGAGCTAGCCACGAGCAGTACTTC.

The J gene is TRBJ2-7, the V gene TRBV4-3; the D call may be TRBD1 or TRBD2 (5 bases each). Germline V CDR1 and CDR2: LGHNA, YSLEER. V lost 0 bases and J 3 bases, leaving 21 bases between the germline ends. There are 18 residues in the CDR3. DNA of the CDR3: TGCGCCAGCAGCCAAGATTCGGGGACCCCAGGGATGATCTACGAGCAGTACTTC. Its protein product is CASSQDSGTPGMIYEQYF.

This clone was seen a single time. This specimen includes other DNA sequences encoding the same CDR3. The V call is TRBV19, the J call TRBJ2-7, with 8 bases lining up with TRBD1. CDR1 LNHDA and CDR2 SQIVND come from the germline V gene (reference sequence). V lost 5 bases and J lost 0; bases outside the gene matches: 6. The CDR3 is made up of 15 amino acids. The CDR3 spells CASSSRTGSSYEQYF. As DNA, the CDR3 is TGTGCCAGTAGTTCGAGGACAGGGTCCTCCTACGAGCAGTACTTC. The full variable domain, with the rest looked up from reference TRBV19 and TRBJ2-7, is DGGITQSPKYLFRKEGQNVTLSCEQNLNHDAMYWYRQDPGQGLRLIYYSQIVNDFQKGDIAEGYSVSREKKESFPLTVTSAQKNPTAFYLCASSSRTGSSYEQYFGPGTRLTVT.

The V and J genes are TRBV25-1 and TRBJ2-1; TRBD2 aligns across 10 bases. The germline V gene has CDR1 MGHDK and CDR2 SYGVNS. This CDR3 comprises 17 residues. V lost 3 bases to trimming and J lost 6 bases; unmatched junction nucleotides: 11. CDR3 nucleotides: TGTGCCAGCAGTGATTACTTGCAGCGGGAGGGCCGCAATGAGCAGTTCTTC. Translated: CASSDYLQREGRNEQFF.

The V call is TRBV6-6, the J call TRBJ2-7; no definite D call. Trimming took off 5 bases at V and 5 bases at J, with 13 bases between the two ends. The V gene's germline CDR1 is MNHNY and CDR2 SVGAGI (reference sequence). The CDR3 runs 13 residues. The CDR3 protein is CASSPKNPHEQYF. CDR3 nucleotides: TGTGCCAGCAGTCCAAAAAACCCTCACGAGCAGTACTTC.

As concerns this clone: A read error is likely here: a far larger clone is one base away. Distinct nucleotide sequences in the sample also encode this CDR3. The V and J genes are TRBV28 and TRBJ1-2; weak D call: TRBD1 (6 bases). Germline CDR1 reads MDHEN; CDR2 reads SYDVKM. The CDR3 runs to 13 residues. Trimming removed 2 bases at V and 2 bases at J, with 6 bases between. Here the CDR3 reads CASSLRGNYGYTF. DNA for the CDR3: TGTGCCAGCAGTTTAAGGGGGAACTATGGCTACACCTTC.